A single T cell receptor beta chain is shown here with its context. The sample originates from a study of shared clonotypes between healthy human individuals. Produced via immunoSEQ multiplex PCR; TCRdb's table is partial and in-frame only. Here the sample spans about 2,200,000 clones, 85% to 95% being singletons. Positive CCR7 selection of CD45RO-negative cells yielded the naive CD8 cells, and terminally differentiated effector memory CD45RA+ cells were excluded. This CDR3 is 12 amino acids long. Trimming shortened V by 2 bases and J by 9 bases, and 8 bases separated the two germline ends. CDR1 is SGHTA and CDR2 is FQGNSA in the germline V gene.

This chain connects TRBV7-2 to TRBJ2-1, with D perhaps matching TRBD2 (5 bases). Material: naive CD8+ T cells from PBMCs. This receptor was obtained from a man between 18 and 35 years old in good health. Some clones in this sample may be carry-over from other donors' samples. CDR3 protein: CASSLFEGEQFF. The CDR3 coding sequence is TGTGCCAGCAGCTTATTTGAGGGTGAGCAGTTCTTC.